Below, one T cell receptor beta chain is given with its context. These data belong to a study of cytomegalovirus exposure and HLA in healthy donors. 60 Vbeta and 13 Jbeta primers were used in PCR. Assay used: immunoSEQ multiplex PCR; TCRdb lists only in-frame clones, some missing. The sample comprises about 99,000 clones, around three quarters of which are singletons, and 4% rests with the top ten. The V and J ends lost 2 bases and 5 bases respectively, with 10 bases between them. Germline CDR1 reads SGHRS; CDR2 reads YFSETQ. The CDR3 is 13 residues long. Sequenced sample: PBMCs. J is TRBJ2-5 and V is TRBV5-1; a weak D match, TRBD1 (6 bases). This clonotype was obtained from a man in his fifties in good health and CMV-seropositive. CDR3 coding DNA: TGCGCCAGCAGCTTACCAGGGGCTGAGACCCAGTACTTC. Its translation: CASSLPGAETQYF.